This T cell receptor beta chain is drawn from a study of blood T cell repertoires in COVID-19. In the study overall: The United States, Italy and Spain supplied acute and convalescent COVID-19 samples.

Repertoires were generated with immunoSEQ multiplex PCR, while TCRdb's copy carries only in-frame clones and drops some. The table includes around 160,000 clones, roughly four fifths detected once. Germline CDR1 and CDR2: LNHNV and YYDKDF (reference sequence). The trim removed 4 bases at V and 1 base at J, leaving 1 base unmatched. This CDR3 comprises 14 residues. The V and J genes are TRBV15 and TRBJ1-5; the match to TRBD1 covers 7 bases. The specimen was peripheral blood. The receptor was derived from a human donor with acute or convalescent COVID-19. The donor label of this sample is uncertain. Here the CDR3 reads CATSKQGSNQPQHF. For the CDR3, the DNA is TGTGCCACCAGCAAACAGGGGAGCAATCAGCCCCAGCATTTT.